The 17 T cell receptor beta chains presented below share a single source sample, sequenced in a study of regulatory T cells in long-lasting Graves disease. Time point meaning: newly diagnosed GD, antithyroid drugs for less than 3 months. With RNA extracted from PBMCs as input, the TCR library was made. With iRepertoire HTBI primers and Arm-PCR of CDR3 regions, TCR beta libraries were built. TCRdb re-analysed the multiplex PCR reads in MiXCR, keeping a single row per CDR3 protein. Of 400,000 to 450,000 distinct CDR3 sequences in the sample, about a sixth were seen once. This sample also appeared in a second study, on T cells in Graves' hyperthyroidism and ophthalmopathy.

Specimen: peripheral blood mononuclear cells (PBMCs), collected at new diagnosis, from a patient treated with antithyroid drugs. The receptors come from a woman in her 30s with Graves disease.

Only a few counts were recorded for this clonotype. This may stem from a read error, because a much larger clone lies one nucleotide away. The CDR3 carries no conserved terminal phenylalanine or tryptophan, so it likely arises from a read error. The rearrangement links TRBV11-2 to TRBJ2-3, with unresolved D. This CDR3 has 15 amino acids. Trimming took off 3 bases at V and 2 bases at J, with 12 bases between the two ends. The germline V gene has CDR1 SGHAT and CDR2 FQNNGV. Here the CDR3 DNA reads TGTGCCAGCAGCTTTAAAGAGAGAGTCACAGATACGCAGTATTCT. Amino acids: CASSFKERVTDTQYS.

Details on this clonotype: A much more abundant neighbour one base away suggests this may be a read error. The rearrangement links TRBV7-9 to TRBJ2-2; 7 nucleotides align to TRBD2. This CDR3 has 16 residues. Looked up from germline, CDR1 is SEHNR and CDR2 is FQNEAQ (reference sequence). CDR3 residues: CASSAHGGVATGERFF. The CDR3 nucleotides read TGTGCCAGCAGCGCCCATGGGGGGGTGGCCACCGGGGAGCGGTTTTTT.

This clonotype was recorded a few times. This chain joins TRBV29-1 and TRBJ2-2; D uncertain. The V and J ends lost 3 bases and 7 bases respectively, with 15 bases between them. CDR1 and CDR2 (germline): SQVTM, ANQGSEA. There are 14 residues in the CDR3. CDR3 bases: TGCAGCGTTGAGTCCGGCACTTCTAACGGGGAGCTGTTTTTT. Residues: CSVESGTSNGELFF.

This clonotype was seen many times. This rearrangement joins TRBV28 to TRBJ2-3, with D tentatively TRBD1 (5 bases). This CDR3 has 14 residues. V lost 6 bases and J 2 bases, leaving 12 bases between the germline ends. Germline CDR1 reads MDHEN; CDR2 reads SYDVKM. This chain's CDR3 is CASRRGKSTDTQYF. As DNA, the CDR3 is TGTGCCAGCAGAAGGGGAAAATCCACAGATACGCAGTATTTT.

CDR3 in amino acids: CASKGDSNSPLHF. As DNA, the CDR3 is TGTGCCAGCAAAGGGGACAGTAATTCACCCCTCCACTTT. The rearrangement joins TRBV28 to TRBJ1-6; 7 bases are shared with TRBD1. V lost 7 bases to trimming and J lost 6 bases; unmatched junction nucleotides: 3. The CDR3 consists of 13 residues. Germline values: CDR1 MDHEN, CDR2 SYDVKM.

The rearrangement links TRBV27 to TRBJ2-7, with D perhaps being TRBD1 or TRBD2 (5 bases each). Trimming pared 0 bases from V and 2 bases from J, leaving 14 bases between. There are 16 residues in the CDR3. Germline values: CDR1 MNHEY, CDR2 SMNVEV (reference sequence). CDR3 DNA: TGTGCCAGCAGTTTATCGTCGGCAGGGACGACCTACGAGCAGTACTTC. Translating it yields CASSLSSAGTTYEQYF.

The chain recombines TRBV10-3 with TRBJ2-1, with TRBD2 matching over 7 bases. Germline values: CDR1 ENHRY, CDR2 SYGVKD. There are 13 residues in the CDR3. V lost 7 bases to trimming and J lost 5 bases; unmatched junction nucleotides: 5. The CDR3 spells CAITSGGHNEQFF. CDR3 coding DNA: TGTGCCATCACTTCGGGAGGACACAATGAGCAGTTCTTC.

This chain connects TRBV27 to TRBJ1-4; no firm D call. CDR3 length: 15 residues. Trimming cost V 6 bases and J 5 bases, with 16 bases left between them. Germline loops: CDR1 MNHEY, CDR2 SMNVEV (reference sequence). CDR3 sequence (DNA): TGTGCCAGCAGCCACAACGGTGACACGAATGAAAAACTGTTTTTT. As protein: CASSHNGDTNEKLFF.

The V gene is TRBV25-1, the J gene TRBJ2-5; D is perhaps TRBD2 (5 bases). With 1 base removed from V and 6 bases from J, the gap between germline ends came to 12 bases. Germline values: CDR1 MGHDK, CDR2 SYGVNS. CDR3 length equals 14 residues. CDR3 DNA: TGTGCCAGCAGTGAATCGGGGAGCTGGAAGACCCAGTACTTC. This sequence encodes CASSESGSWKTQYF.

In this sample, this clonotype turned up many times. V is TRBV11-3 and J is TRBJ2-1, with 8 bases lining up with TRBD2. CDR1 is SGHNT, CDR2 YENEEA, per germline. J gave up 4 bases and V 4 bases, and 3 bases lay outside the gene matches. CDR3 size: 14 residues. CDR3 in amino acids: CASSSGLGYNEQFF. The CDR3 DNA reads as TGTGCCAGCAGCTCGGGACTAGGATACAATGAGCAGTTCTTC.

This clonotype has just a few counts. The gene calls are TRBV27 and TRBJ2-1; TRBD2 might be the D (6 bases). Trimming left V 5 bases short and J 8 bases short, with 13 bases between. The CDR3 loop spans 13 amino acids. Germline V gene lookup returns CDR1 MNHEY and CDR2 SMNVEV (reference sequence). As DNA, the CDR3 is TGTGCCAGCAGTGGAGGACTAAACGATGAGCAGTTCTTC. It translates to CASSGGLNDEQFF.

V gene TRBV28 combines with J gene TRBJ1-3; D is unresolved. The CDR3 covers 14 residues. From germline, CDR1 is MDHEN and CDR2 SYDVKM. Deletions cut 7 bases from V and 2 bases from J, with 12 bases between. CDR3 in DNA: TGTGCCAGCACCTCAGCGGGTGCTGGAAACACCATATATTTT. It translates to CASTSAGAGNTIYF.

To note about this clonotype: A much bigger clone sits one base away, suggesting this may be a read error. CDR3 DNA sequence: TGTGCCTGTACCAAGGGGACCGCAGCCTACAATGAGCAGTTCTTC. Protein sequence: CACTKGTAAYNEQFF. J is TRBJ2-1 and V is TRBV30; the D gene could be TRBD1 or TRBD2 (5 bases each). In germline, CDR1 is GTSNPN, CDR2 SVGIG (reference sequence). The CDR3 extends over 15 amino acids. V lost 6 bases and J 2 bases, leaving 17 bases between the germline ends.

For this clonotype: With a much larger clone just one base away, this may be a read error. The gene calls are TRBV9 and TRBJ2-3, with TRBD2 identical over 10 bases. Germline V CDR1 and CDR2: SGDLS, YYNGEE. There are 17 residues in the CDR3. CDR3 in amino acids: CAGRGVLAGRSTDTQYF. In DNA form, the CDR3 reads TGTGCCGGCAGAGGGGTACTAGCGGGAAGAAGCACAGATACGCAGTATTTT.

This clonotype was found a few times. This chain connects TRBV12-3 or TRBV12-4 to TRBJ2-1; weak D call: TRBD1 (5 bases). V dropped 8 bases and J dropped 4 bases, with 9 bases sitting between them. This CDR3 has 12 residues. CDR3 sequence (DNA): TGTGCCAGCGGGGCCTGGTACAATGAGCAGTTCTTC. Its translation is CASGAWYNEQFF.

This clonotype was recorded a few times. The chain carries TRBV7-2 and TRBJ2-3; a possible D gene is TRBD2 (5 bases). This CDR3 is 15 amino acids long. V shed 4 bases and J shed 2 bases, with 13 bases lying between them. Looked up from germline, CDR1 is SGHTA and CDR2 is FQGNSA. Here the CDR3 reads CASSYQASFTDTQYF. As DNA, the CDR3 is TGTGCCAGCAGCTACCAGGCTAGCTTCACAGATACGCAGTATTTT.

The chain combines TRBV29-1 with TRBJ2-1; D is uncertain. CDR1 is SQVTM, CDR2 ANQGSEA, per germline. CDR3 size: 14 residues. The DNA for the CDR3 is TGCAACGTCCTTGGCCAAAAGACGAATAGTGAGCAGTTCTTC. Its translation: CNVLGQKTNSEQFF.